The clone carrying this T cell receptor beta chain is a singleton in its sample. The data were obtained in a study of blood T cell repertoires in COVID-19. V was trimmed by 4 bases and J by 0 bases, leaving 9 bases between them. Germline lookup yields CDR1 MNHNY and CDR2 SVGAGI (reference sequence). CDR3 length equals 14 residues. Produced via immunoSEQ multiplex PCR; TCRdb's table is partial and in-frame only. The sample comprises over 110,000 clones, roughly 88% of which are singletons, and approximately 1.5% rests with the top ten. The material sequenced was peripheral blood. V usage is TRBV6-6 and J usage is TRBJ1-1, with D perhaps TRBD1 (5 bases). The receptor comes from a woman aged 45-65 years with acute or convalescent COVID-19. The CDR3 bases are TGTGCCAGCAGTTCCAGGACAATGAACACTGAAGCTTTCTTT. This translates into CASSSRTMNTEAFF.